This is a list of T cell receptor beta chains from one sample in a study of blood T cell repertoires in COVID-19. Assay: immunoSEQ multiplex PCR; the TCRdb copy retains only in-frame clones and omits some. The table records around 45,000 clones, around 79% of them present only once. The sample taken for sequencing was peripheral blood. The source of these receptors is a woman aged 55-69 years with acute or convalescent COVID-19. The CDR3 runs from the conserved cysteine through the conserved F or W. The D gene is left open where the match is weak. Part of the rows lack a size; the others show once, few, many or a class for expanded clones.

j_call,clone_size,v_call,d_call,cdr3_nt,cdr3_aa
TRBJ1-6,.,TRBV7-2,.,TGTGCCAGCAGCTTTCTAGGGCAGGGAAATTCACCCCTCCACTTT,CASSFLGQGNSPLHF
TRBJ2-3,.,TRBV29-1,.,TGCAGCTCAGGGGACCTTGGGGCAGATACGCAGTATTTT,CSSGDLGADTQYF
TRBJ1-5,.,TRBV27,.,TGTGCCAGCAGCCCCAGGGGTGACAACAATCAGCCCCAGCATTTT,CASSPRGDNNQPQHF
TRBJ2-3,.,TRBV19,TRBD2,TGTGCCAGTAGTCTCGGACTAGCGAGACTCACAGATACGCAGTATTTT,CASSLGLARLTDTQYF
TRBJ1-2,.,TRBV18,TRBD1,TGTGCCAGCGCAGCGGACAGGGGAGTAGGTGGCTACACCTTC,CASAADRGVGGYTF
TRBJ2-7,.,TRBV29-1,TRBD2,TGCAGCGTAGCCGGACTAGCGGGGACCTACGAGCAGTACTTC,CSVAGLAGTYEQYF
TRBJ2-3,.,TRBV11-2,TRBD2,TGTGCCAGCAGCTTAGAAAGCGGGGGGTCACGGGATACGCAGTATTTT,CASSLESGGSRDTQYF
TRBJ2-7,.,TRBV6-5,.,TGTGCCAGCACCCACAGCGGGCCTCAGGGGCAGTACTTC,CASTHSGPQGQYF
TRBJ1-4,.,TRBV7-9,.,TGTGCCAGCAGCCTCGGGGAGGCTAATGAAAAACTGTTTTTT,CASSLGEANEKLFF
TRBJ1-2,.,TRBV25-1,TRBD1,TGTGCCAGCAACCCCGGGACAGGGAATGGCTACACCTTC,CASNPGTGNGYTF
TRBJ2-2,.,TRBV29-1,.,TGCAGCGTTGCCCAGGGTAACACCGGGGAGCTGTTTTTT,CSVAQGNTGELFF
TRBJ2-1,.,TRBV18,.,TGTGCCAGCTCACCTAGCCGGAGACAGGTGACCTACAATGAGCAGTTCTTC,CASSPSRRQVTYNEQFF
TRBJ2-1,.,TRBV11-2,.,TGTGCCAGCAGCTTAGTTGAGGAGCAGTTCTTC,CASSLVEEQFF
TRBJ1-5,.,TRBV12-3/TRBV12-4,TRBD1,TGTGCCAGCAGCGGGACAGCTCAGCAGCCCCAGCATTTT,CASSGTAQQPQHF
TRBJ2-1,.,TRBV6-4,TRBD2,TGTGCCAGCAGTGATGACCACAGTACTAGCGGGGGCCATGAGCAGTTCTTC,CASSDDHSTSGGHEQFF
TRBJ1-1,.,TRBV18,.,TGTGCCAGCTCCCCGGACAAGAACACTGAAGCTTTCTTT,CASSPDKNTEAFF
TRBJ1-2,.,TRBV5-8,.,TGTGCCAGCAGTCTTCCAGAACGGGTGTGGGGCTACACCTTC,CASSLPERVWGYTF
TRBJ1-4,.,TRBV7-2,.,TGTGCCAGCAGCCCCGGGACACACGTTAATGAAAAACTGTTTTTT,CASSPGTHVNEKLFF
TRBJ2-7,.,TRBV4-1,TRBD1,TGCGCCAGCAGCCAAGGGGACAGCTCCTACGAGCAGTACTTC,CASSQGDSSYEQYF
TRBJ2-7,.,TRBV5-6,TRBD1,TGTGCCAGCAGCGGACAGGGTCGGGGCGGCGAGCAGTACTTC,CASSGQGRGGEQYF
TRBJ1-2,.,TRBV19,.,TGTGCCAGTAGTATTACCCCCCGGGATGGCTACACCTTC,CASSITPRDGYTF
TRBJ2-7,.,TRBV5-1,.,TGCGCCAGCAGCTTCGGAAAGGTGACAGGCGAGCAGTACTTC,CASSFGKVTGEQYF
TRBJ1-4,.,TRBV9,.,TGTGCCAGCAGCGTAGTCCCGGGAGAAAAACTGTTTTTT,CASSVVPGEKLFF
TRBJ2-4,.,TRBV5-1,TRBD2,TGCGCCAGCAGCTCTTCGGGGGGCAAAAACATTCAGTACTTC,CASSSSGGKNIQYF
TRBJ2-6,.,TRBV5-1,.,TGCGCCAGCAGCTTGGTGGGCTCCACCGGGGCCAACGTCCTGACTTTC,CASSLVGSTGANVLTF
TRBJ2-7,.,TRBV11-2,TRBD1,TGTGCCAGCAGCCCATCAGGGGGCTACGAGCAGTACTTC,CASSPSGGYEQYF
TRBJ2-1,.,TRBV9,TRBD2,TGTGCCAGCAGCGTTCTAGCGGGTCCTTCTCTAAGCTCCTACAATGAGCAGTTCTTC,CASSVLAGPSLSSYNEQFF
TRBJ2-5,.,TRBV19,TRBD1,TGTGCCAGTAGTCCTAGGGGACAGGGGGTGGGTCAAGAGACCCAGTACTTC,CASSPRGQGVGQETQYF
TRBJ1-4,once,TRBV3-1/TRBV3-2,.,TGTGCCAGCAGCCAAGATCCTGCAACTAATGAAAAACTGTTTTTT,CASSQDPATNEKLFF
TRBJ2-5,.,TRBV28,.,TGTGCCAGCAGTTCCACGGGACTCCATTACTTC,CASSSTGLHYF
TRBJ2-1,.,TRBV10-3,TRBD2,TGTGCCATCAGGGAAGTAGCGGGGGGGTTGTACAATGAGCAGTTCTTC,CAIREVAGGLYNEQFF
TRBJ2-5,once,TRBV11-2,TRBD2,TGTGCCAGCAGCTCTACTAGCGGGGTGGAGACCCAGTACTTC,CASSSTSGVETQYF
TRBJ2-2,.,TRBV7-3,.,TGTGCCAGCAGCGCAGACAGAGGGGGTAGTACCGGGGAGCTGTTTTTT,CASSADRGGSTGELFF
TRBJ1-5,once,TRBV6-5,.,TGTGCCAGCAGGCCGGGACATGGGGGCAATCAGCCCCAGCATTTT,CASRPGHGGNQPQHF
TRBJ2-1,.,TRBV4-1,TRBD2,TGCGCCAGCAGCCCCCCACTAGCGGGGGTATCCTACAATGAGCAGTTCTTC,CASSPPLAGVSYNEQFF
TRBJ1-5,.,TRBV5-6,.,TGTGCCAGCAGCTTGGGTGGGGGCGAAGTGTATAGCAATCAGCCCCAGCATTTT,CASSLGGGEVYSNQPQHF
TRBJ1-1,few,TRBV24-1,TRBD1,TGTGCCACCAGTGTTCACGGGCGACAGGGAGGCACTGAAGCTTTCTTT,CATSVHGRQGGTEAFF
TRBJ1-5,.,TRBV24-1,.,TGTGCCACCAGTCAGAGGGCGAATCAGCCCCAGCATTTT,CATSQRANQPQHF
TRBJ2-5,.,TRBV15,.,TGTGCCACCAGCCCTCAGGGGCCGGAGACCCAGTACTTC,CATSPQGPETQYF
TRBJ1-1,.,TRBV7-2,.,TGTGCCAGCAGCTTAACGGGGGTGAACACTGAAGCTTTCTTT,CASSLTGVNTEAFF
TRBJ2-7,.,TRBV18,TRBD1,TGTGCCAGCTCACCAAACCCGGGGACAGGGGGCTACGAGCAGTACTTC,CASSPNPGTGGYEQYF
TRBJ2-7,.,TRBV2,.,TGTGCCAGCAGCGATCCGGGATACAACTACGAGCAGTACTTC,CASSDPGYNYEQYF
TRBJ2-3,.,TRBV4-3,.,TGCGCCAGCAGCCCCTCGGGATACACCACAGATACGCAGTATTTT,CASSPSGYTTDTQYF
TRBJ2-1,.,TRBV11-2,TRBD2,TGTGCCAGCAGCTTAGATGGGTTTAGCGGGGGGGCTCACAATGAGCAGTTCTTC,CASSLDGFSGGAHNEQFF